The source of this T cell receptor (beta chain) is a study of molecular identifiers for immune sequencing clone quantification (dated by TCRdb to 2016 to 2018). Background on the whole study: For a replicate experiment, RNA from roughly 21,000 or 96,000 naive CD8 T cells was divided into five aliquots, and four of the five aliquots were sequenced. This methods study used CD8 T cells to benchmark TCR RNA copy counting and molecular-identifier clustering-based TCR repertoire sequencing (MIDCIRS). Results the study describes overall, beyond this receptor: Modeling gave about three recovered TCR RNA copies per cell versus 8 to 10 by digital PCR, implying 25% to 30% capture efficiency. Spiked-in Jurkat TCR RNA equivalent to a single cell was reported to be detectable even among 850,000 to 1,000,000 naive CD8 T cells. Spiked-in Jurkat TCR RNA (about 10 copies' worth), which is not part of the donor repertoire, was contained in the naive libraries. Clones above 20 RNA copies held over 99% of molecules in CMV-specific effector cells but under 1% in naive cells. When barcode sub-clustering was omitted, TCR diversity was inflated by chimeric consensus sequences, with chimeras reaching as high as 47%. Identical TCR molecules sharing a barcode could cause highly expanded clone sizes to be underestimated.

This clonotype turned up a few times. Its cognate antigen has yet to be identified. Nothing much larger sits one base from this clone, and base qualities are not available. Libraries of naive CD8 T cells were built from anywhere between about 17,000 and 1,000,000 sorted cells, with 10%, 30% or 50% of the purified RNA used. Naive CD8 T cells were FACS-sorted as CD8+CD4-CCR7+CD45RA+ on a BD FACSAria II into RLT Plus buffer. To test detection sensitivity, Jurkat RNA equivalent to roughly nine TCR copies was spiked into samples of about 20,000-1,100,000 naive CD8 T cells. CD8 T cells were enriched with RosetteSep CD8+ T Cell Enrichment Cocktail and Ficoll-Paque, followed by ACK red cell lysis. The library came from PCR. These reads were obtained on a NextSeq 500. Bulk TCR libraries were prepared as previously described, using TCR primers listed in Table S5. Purification of total RNA was performed with the Qiagen AllPrep DNA/RNA kit. Before analysis, reads from multiple sequencing runs of the same library were pooled. The original pipeline was this. Only reads with exact TCR constant sequence were kept, trimmed to 150 nt, and grouped by their 12-nt molecular barcodes. Within each barcode group, reads were sub-clustered at a 15% Levenshtein threshold, and quality-weighted consensus sequences were built per RNA molecule. Non-functional sequences were removed, as were lower-count sequences one edit away from another. Barcode sub-clusters with fewer than 20% of the maximum read count were removed, based on fitting two negative binomial distributions. TCRdb trimmed public reads at Q25 via fastp, called clones via MiXCR and kept in-frame beta chains. Rows merge per CDR3 protein into single entries with the most common DNA and genes. TCRdb's processing, not the authors' own work, is the source of the V and J calls. This sample lists about 500,000 distinct CDR3 sequences; 25% were detected once. Together, the top ten hold under 0.8% of the sample.

Spanning cysteine to phenylalanine, the CDR3 consists of 13 amino acids. Of all the DNA, just the CDR3 is kept, 39 bases in frame from base 1. The junction carries 13 bases between V and J, which are trimmed by 5 bases and 8 bases respectively. Looking up the germline V gene yields CDR1 SGHTA and CDR2 FQGNSA. The sample was naive CD8+ T cells from blood, with Jurkat cell RNA spiked in. The cell subset or site label, as the study defines it: FACS-sorted CD8+CD4-CCR7+CD45RA+ naive T cells. The origin of this receptor is a human donor in good health. Some libraries in this study had Jurkat cell RNA spiked in. This chain is built from TRBV7-2 and TRBJ2-1, and TRBD2 may be the D gene, going by 7 matching bases. The CDR3 region: CASSRGGVDEQFF. The DNA sequence reads TGTGCCAGCAGCCGAGGGGGGGTGGATGAGCAGTTCTTC.